A selection of T cell receptor beta chains follows, all from one sample in a study of blood T cell repertoires in COVID-19. The table came from immunoSEQ multiplex PCR; TCRdb's copy has only in-frame clones and leaves some out. Of some 260,000 clones detected, around 79% appear once; the ten largest clones hold approximately 3.2%. Sequencing used peripheral blood. Receptor source: a woman older than 75 with acute or convalescent COVID-19. Each CDR3 is given with its conserved first and last residue. A D gene is named only where the DNA matches it firmly. Clone size is given for some rows only: seen once, a few or many times, or a class if the clone is expanded.

V	D	size	J	CDR3	DNA
TRBV27	.	.	TRBJ1-1	CASSLRVRGTEAFF	TGTGCCAGCAGTTTACGGGTTAGGGGCACTGAAGCTTTCTTT
TRBV10-3	.	.	TRBJ1-5	CAIQGSGQPQHF	TGTGCCATTCAGGGTAGCGGTCAGCCCCAGCATTTT
TRBV3-1/TRBV3-2	.	once	TRBJ1-2	CASSQLQGLDGYTF	TGTGCCAGCAGCCAACTCCAGGGGCTGGATGGCTACACCTTC
TRBV3-1/TRBV3-2	TRBD1	.	TRBJ1-4	CASSQKGGLAEKLFF	TGTGCCAGCAGTCAAAAAGGGGGCCTTGCTGAAAAACTGTTTTTT
TRBV5-1	TRBD1	.	TRBJ2-2	CASSFGDRGDTGELFF	TGCGCCAGCAGCTTTGGGGACAGGGGCGACACCGGGGAGCTGTTTTTT
TRBV11-2	.	.	TRBJ1-1	CASSLAGLQNTEAFF	TGTGCCAGCAGCTTAGCCGGACTGCAGAACACTGAAGCTTTCTTT
TRBV6-5	.	few	TRBJ2-1	CASSSIQGFTYNEQFF	TGTGCCAGCAGTTCCATACAGGGTTTTACCTACAATGAGCAGTTCTTC
TRBV19	TRBD2	.	TRBJ2-3	CASSPRLAGGTTDTQYF	TGTGCCAGTAGTCCCCGACTAGCGGGAGGGACCACAGATACGCAGTATTTT
TRBV6-5	TRBD1	once	TRBJ1-4	CASTKGGQGNEKLFF	TGTGCCAGCACCAAGGGAGGACAGGGGAATGAAAAACTGTTTTTT
TRBV7-2	.	.	TRBJ2-1	CASSLAATYNEQFF	TGTGCCAGCAGCTTAGCGGCGACATACAATGAGCAGTTCTTC
TRBV6-6	.	.	TRBJ2-7	CASSRGSGRLYEQYF	TGTGCCAGCAGTAGGGGCTCCGGACGTCTCTACGAGCAGTACTTC
TRBV4-3	TRBD2	.	TRBJ2-3	CASSPGTSGGYTQYF	TGCGCCAGCAGCCCCGGGACTAGCGGGGGGTATACGCAGTATTTT
TRBV19	TRBD1	few	TRBJ1-2	CASSMGQNYGYTF	TGTGCCAGTAGTATGGGACAGAACTATGGCTACACCTTC
TRBV7-9	.	many	TRBJ2-2	CASSPHDTGELFF	TGTGCCAGCAGCCCCCATGACACCGGGGAGCTGTTTTTT